The clone carrying this T cell receptor beta chain was detected only a few times. Its antigen is currently unknown. Amplified regions were TCR beta CDR3 sequences from RNA transcripts. HTBI primers were the set used in a first-round RT-PCR of the TCR CDR3. TCRdb used MiXCR to reprocess the multiplex PCR reads, holding one entry per CDR3 protein. Seen here are approximately 300,000 distinct CDR3 sequences, 15% to 20% observed once, and the top ten hold approximately 57%. Isolation of PBMCs was performed on around 9.8 ml fresh peripheral blood. The data were taken from a study of T cells in Graves' hyperthyroidism and ophthalmopathy. Germline CDR1 DFQATT, CDR2 SNEGSKA (reference sequence). This CDR3 is 13 amino acids long. With V trimmed by 5 bases and J by 5 bases, 3 bases remained unmatched. Findings and limits, study-wide: Most thyroid clonotypes expanded above 0.001 were also detected in blood.

The specimen sequenced was blood. The TCR sequence derives from a woman aged 60-75 years with Graves' ophthalmopathy. The chain employs TRBV20-1 and TRBJ1-4, with 9 bases aligning to TRBD1. This chain's CDR3 is CSAPGTGNEKLFF. The DNA of the CDR3 is TGCAGTGCTCCTGGGACAGGGAATGAAAAACTGTTTTTT.